The rows below give T cell receptor beta chains drawn from one sample of a study of blood T cell repertoires in COVID-19. Profiled with immunoSEQ multiplex PCR; TCRdb holds only in-frame clones, not every one. The data show about 330,000 clones, with roughly 86% seen just once and roughly 8.9% held by the top ten. What was sequenced was peripheral blood. Receptor source: a man in his thirties or forties with COVID-19, enrolled during active disease. Each CDR3 is given with its conserved first and last residue. The D gene is left open where the match is weak. Size is stated for part of the rows, as once, few or many counts, or as a class when the clone is expanded.

V: TRBV19
D: TRBD1
J: TRBJ1-4
size: -
CDR3: CASLPSQGTNEKLFF
DNA: TGTGCCAGTCTTCCTTCACAGGGGACTAATGAAAAACTGTTTTTT

V: TRBV5-1
D: TRBD2
J: TRBJ2-2
size: -
CDR3: CASMQASGPTGELFF
DNA: TGCGCCAGCATGCAGGCTAGCGGGCCGACCGGGGAGCTGTTTTTT

V: TRBV24-1
D: -
J: TRBJ1-2
size: -
CDR3: CATSDPTAPYGYTF
DNA: TGTGCCACCAGTGATCCGACAGCCCCCTATGGCTACACCTTC

V: TRBV18
D: -
J: TRBJ1-3
size: -
CDR3: CASSPFRDISSGNTIYF
DNA: TGTGCCAGCTCACCATTCCGGGACATCAGCTCTGGAAACACCATATATTTT

V: TRBV5-5
D: TRBD1
J: TRBJ1-3
size: -
CDR3: CASSWWGTGAPSGNTIYF
DNA: TGTGCCAGCAGCTGGTGGGGGACAGGGGCCCCCTCTGGAAACACCATATATTTT

V: TRBV28
D: TRBD2
J: TRBJ2-1
size: -
CDR3: CASSYPLAGAQSNEQFF
DNA: TGTGCCAGCAGTTATCCGTTAGCGGGAGCACAATCCAATGAGCAGTTCTTC

V: TRBV6-5
D: TRBD1
J: TRBJ2-5
size: once
CDR3: CASSYSTGVGETQYF
DNA: TGTGCCAGCAGTTACTCTACAGGGGTGGGAGAGACCCAGTACTTC

V: TRBV6-6
D: -
J: TRBJ1-5
size: -
CDR3: CASSYVGGNQPQHF
DNA: TGTGCCAGCAGTTACGTTGGGGGGAATCAGCCCCAGCATTTT

V: TRBV7-3
D: TRBD2
J: TRBJ2-3
size: -
CDR3: CASSRMAGGLTDTQYF
DNA: TGTGCCAGCAGCCGGATGGCGGGGGGGCTGACAGATACGCAGTATTTT

V: TRBV6-2/TRBV6-3
D: TRBD2
J: TRBJ2-3
size: -
CDR3: CASSYGLAGADTQYF
DNA: TGTGCCAGCAGTTATGGACTAGCGGGGGCAGATACGCAGTATTTT

V: TRBV7-9
D: TRBD1
J: TRBJ2-7
size: -
CDR3: CASSPAGGGLNEQYF
DNA: TGTGCCAGCAGCCCAGCAGGGGGCGGTTTGAACGAGCAGTACTTC

V: TRBV19
D: TRBD1
J: TRBJ1-3
size: -
CDR3: CASSPQDRGRSGNTIYF
DNA: TGTGCCAGTAGTCCACAAGACAGGGGCAGGAGTGGAAACACCATATATTTT

V: TRBV15
D: TRBD2
J: TRBJ2-2
size: -
CDR3: CATSGLAGATGELFF
DNA: TGTGCCACCAGCGGACTAGCGGGGGCCACCGGGGAGCTGTTTTTT

V: TRBV19
D: -
J: TRBJ1-4
size: -
CDR3: CASRLTGGGEKLFF
DNA: TGTGCCAGCCGACTGACAGGTGGGGGCGAAAAACTGTTTTTT

V: TRBV18
D: -
J: TRBJ2-2
size: -
CDR3: CASSPYKDSSGELFF
DNA: TGTGCCAGCTCACCCTACAAGGACAGTTCCGGGGAGCTGTTTTTT

V: TRBV7-3
D: TRBD1
J: TRBJ2-5
size: -
CDR3: CASSPQQGWLETQYF
DNA: TGTGCCAGCAGCCCCCAACAGGGGTGGTTAGAGACCCAGTACTTC

V: TRBV4-1
D: -
J: TRBJ1-5
size: -
CDR3: CASSYDFYSNQPQHF
DNA: TGCGCCAGCAGCTATGACTTTTATAGCAATCAGCCCCAGCATTTT

V: TRBV5-8
D: -
J: TRBJ1-4
size: -
CDR3: CASSFDRPATNEKLFF
DNA: TGTGCCAGCAGCTTCGACAGACCCGCAACTAATGAAAAACTGTTTTTT

V: TRBV14
D: -
J: TRBJ2-5
size: -
CDR3: CASSQNSNQETQYF
DNA: TGTGCCAGCAGCCAAAACAGCAACCAAGAGACCCAGTACTTC

V: TRBV5-6
D: -
J: TRBJ1-4
size: -
CDR3: CASSFRGSYNEKLFF
DNA: TGTGCCAGCAGCTTCCGCGGGTCCTATAATGAAAAACTGTTTTTT

V: TRBV5-6
D: TRBD1
J: TRBJ1-2
size: -
CDR3: CASSLEWTGLYGYTF
DNA: TGTGCCAGCAGCTTGGAGTGGACAGGGCTCTATGGCTACACCTTC

V: TRBV11-2
D: -
J: TRBJ1-1
size: -
CDR3: CASSSRGNTEAFF
DNA: TGTGCCAGCAGCTCAAGGGGGAACACTGAAGCTTTCTTT

V: TRBV2
D: -
J: TRBJ1-5
size: -
CDR3: CATREGGLNQPQHF
DNA: TGTGCCACCCGGGAGGGGGGCCTTAATCAGCCCCAGCATTTT

V: TRBV10-1
D: -
J: TRBJ1-1
size: few
CDR3: CASSDSGGPLDTEAFF
DNA: TGCGCCAGCAGTGATTCGGGGGGCCCCTTGGACACTGAAGCTTTCTTT

V: TRBV5-6
D: -
J: TRBJ1-1
size: -
CDR3: CASSRNTEAFF
DNA: TGTGCCAGCAGCCGGAACACTGAAGCTTTCTTT

V: TRBV7-9
D: -
J: TRBJ1-6
size: once
CDR3: CASSLGLGQPSPLHF
DNA: TGTGCCAGCAGCTTAGGCCTCGGACAGCCATCACCCCTCCACTTT

V: TRBV7-6
D: -
J: TRBJ1-1
size: -
CDR3: CASSLAEMNTEAFF
DNA: TGTGCCAGCAGCTTAGCAGAGATGAACACTGAAGCTTTCTTT

V: TRBV19
D: -
J: TRBJ2-6
size: -
CDR3: CASSARSSDVLTF
DNA: TGTGCCAGTAGTGCGCGGTCTTCCGACGTCCTGACTTTC

V: TRBV2
D: -
J: TRBJ1-2
size: few
CDR3: CAGRGTGLGGYTF
DNA: TGTGCCGGGAGGGGCACCGGGTTAGGAGGCTACACCTTC

V: TRBV29-1
D: TRBD1
J: TRBJ2-7
size: once
CDR3: CSVGGQGAPYEQYF
DNA: TGCAGCGTGGGGGGACAGGGGGCCCCCTACGAGCAGTACTTC

V: TRBV6-6
D: TRBD1
J: TRBJ1-5
size: few
CDR3: CASSPFYGTVFESNQPQHF
DNA: TGTGCCAGCAGTCCGTTTTACGGGACAGTGTTCGAAAGCAATCAGCCCCAGCATTTT

V: TRBV24-1
D: -
J: TRBJ1-2
size: -
CDR3: CATTPRVHGYTF
DNA: TGTGCCACCACCCCTCGGGTCCATGGCTACACCTTC

V: TRBV7-2
D: TRBD1
J: TRBJ2-7
size: -
CDR3: CASSLVGIPGTGAYEQYF
DNA: TGTGCCAGCAGCTTAGTGGGAATTCCCGGGACAGGGGCCTACGAGCAGTACTTC

V: TRBV3-1/TRBV3-2
D: TRBD2
J: TRBJ2-1
size: -
CDR3: CASSPLSGGAYNEQFF
DNA: TGTGCCAGCAGCCCGCTAAGCGGGGGGGCCTACAATGAGCAGTTCTTC

V: TRBV5-4
D: TRBD1
J: TRBJ2-7
size: -
CDR3: CASSHGQGQAYEQYF
DNA: TGTGCCAGCAGCCATGGACAGGGACAAGCTTACGAGCAGTACTTC

V: TRBV7-9
D: TRBD1
J: TRBJ1-1
size: -
CDR3: CASSLIGTGLMNTEAFF
DNA: TGTGCCAGCAGCTTAATAGGGACAGGGCTTATGAACACTGAAGCTTTCTTT

V: TRBV7-8
D: TRBD1
J: TRBJ2-1
size: -
CDR3: CASSSRIPGTGIYNEQFF
DNA: TGTGCCAGCAGCTCCCGAATCCCCGGGACAGGTATCTACAATGAGCAGTTCTTC

V: TRBV6-5
D: TRBD1
J: TRBJ2-7
size: -
CDR3: CASSYSTGEFPYEQYF
DNA: TGTGCCAGCAGTTACTCGACAGGGGAATTCCCCTACGAGCAGTACTTC

V: TRBV6-5
D: -
J: TRBJ1-5
size: -
CDR3: CASSYTGFRQPQHF
DNA: TGTGCCAGCAGTTACACAGGTTTTAGGCAGCCCCAGCATTTT

V: TRBV4-2
D: TRBD2
J: TRBJ2-5
size: -
CDR3: CASSQDYRRAGGSPETQYF
DNA: TGTGCCAGCAGCCAAGATTATCGGCGAGCGGGGGGCTCACCGGAGACCCAGTACTTC

V: TRBV28
D: -
J: TRBJ1-1
size: once
CDR3: CASSSPHGGTGTEAFF
DNA: TGTGCCAGCAGTTCTCCCCACGGCGGGACGGGTACTGAAGCTTTCTTT

V: TRBV7-2
D: TRBD2
J: TRBJ2-5
size: -
CDR3: CASSFLGGRPQETQYF
DNA: TGTGCCAGCAGTTTCCTGGGGGGGAGACCTCAAGAGACCCAGTACTTC

V: TRBV5-6
D: -
J: TRBJ2-3
size: -
CDR3: CASSLGTTDTQYF
DNA: TGTGCCAGCAGCTTGGGAACAACAGATACGCAGTATTTT

V: TRBV11-2
D: TRBD1
J: TRBJ1-1
size: -
CDR3: CASSLGEWRTGGTEAFF
DNA: TGTGCCAGCAGCTTAGGAGAATGGCGAACAGGGGGCACTGAAGCTTTCTTT

V: TRBV4-2
D: TRBD1
J: TRBJ2-7
size: -
CDR3: CASSLDDRGPYEQYF
DNA: TGTGCCAGCAGCCTAGACGACAGGGGCCCCTACGAGCAGTACTTC

V: TRBV9
D: -
J: TRBJ1-4
size: -
CDR3: CASNMREGVGGEKLFF
DNA: TGTGCCAGCAACATGAGGGAGGGAGTGGGGGGTGAAAAACTGTTTTTT

V: TRBV5-6
D: -
J: TRBJ1-6
size: -
CDR3: CASSTNRAGNSPLHF
DNA: TGTGCCAGCAGCACAAACAGGGCAGGCAATTCACCCCTCCACTTT

V: TRBV19
D: -
J: TRBJ1-6
size: once
CDR3: CASSLFQQGRNSPLHF
DNA: TGTGCCAGTAGTCTATTCCAACAGGGAAGGAATTCACCCCTCCACTTT

V: TRBV7-9
D: TRBD1
J: TRBJ2-5
size: -
CDR3: CAINTWAGGKETQYF
DNA: TGTGCCATCAATACTTGGGCAGGGGGTAAAGAGACCCAGTACTTC

V: TRBV28
D: TRBD1
J: TRBJ1-6
size: -
CDR3: CASVEGGGNSPLHF
DNA: TGTGCCAGCGTGGAAGGGGGCGGTAATTCACCCCTCCACTTT

V: TRBV7-8
D: -
J: TRBJ2-3
size: -
CDR3: CASRRSGASTDTQYF
DNA: TGTGCCAGCCGTAGATCGGGAGCTAGCACAGATACGCAGTATTTT

V: TRBV30
D: -
J: TRBJ1-2
size: -
CDR3: CAWNRDYGYTF
DNA: TGTGCCTGGAATCGAGACTATGGCTACACCTTC

V: TRBV7-3
D: -
J: TRBJ2-3
size: -
CDR3: CASSLTRRGGPDTQYF
DNA: TGTGCCAGCAGCTTAACCCGCCGGGGAGGACCAGATACGCAGTATTTT